Each of the 25 T cell receptor beta chains below was sequenced from the same sample in a study of vaccination and CD4 T cells after COVID-19. Sequence data for DNA of cultured CD4+ T cells were generated by the Oncomine TCR Beta short-read assay. TCRdb redid the calling of the PCR reads with MiXCR, one entry per CDR3 protein. This table has over 13,000 distinct CDR3 sequences, approximately 24% appearing once. Their antigens are not known. Sample treatment: roughly 11-day PBMC culture with coronavirus spike peptide pools or control peptides (ViraFEST assay). The starting material was CD4+ T cells from blood, cultured in vitro, obtained after SARS-CoV-2 vaccination. These receptors were collected from a human donor who had recovered from COVID-19.

This rearrangement joins TRBV30 to TRBJ2-2; 7 bases agree with TRBD1. This CDR3 has 13 amino acids. Germline trimming cut 5 bases from V and 6 bases from J; bases unmatched to any gene: 6. The germline gives CDR1 GTSNPN, CDR2 SVGIG (reference sequence). The CDR3, as DNA: TGTGCCTGGCCCCGACAGGGCTCCGGGGAGCTGTTTTTT. It yields the protein CAWPRQGSGELFF.

This clonotype was seen a handful of times. The genes are TRBV5-1 and TRBJ2-1; maybe TRBD2 (6 bases). In germline, CDR1 is SGHRS, CDR2 YFSETQ. V was pared by 0 bases and J by 0 bases, with 10 bases between. This CDR3 region has 16 residues. This CDR3 reads CASSLAGGASYNEQFF. CDR3 nucleotides: TGCGCCAGCAGCTTGGCCGGCGGGGCCTCCTACAATGAGCAGTTCTTC.

A few counts support this clonotype. V usage is TRBV20-1 and J usage is TRBJ2-3; 10 bases are shared with TRBD2. This CDR3 has 14 residues. Germline V gives CDR1 DFQATT, CDR2 SNEGSKA (reference sequence). The V gene end was trimmed by 6 bases and the J gene end by 1 base; junction bases not matched to a gene: 4. The CDR3 is CSALGTSGTDTQYF. CDR3 DNA sequence: TGCAGTGCACTCGGGACTAGCGGCACAGATACGCAGTATTTT.

The V gene is TRBV7-3, the J gene TRBJ1-5; no reliable D call. V dropped 3 bases and J dropped 1 base, with 13 bases sitting between them. The germline V gene has CDR1 SGHTA and CDR2 FQGTGA. The CDR3 length is 16 residues. The CDR3 region has the DNA TGTGCCAGCAGCTTGGGTCCCCCGGGGAGCAATCAGCCCCAGCATTTT. Translation gives CASSLGPPGSNQPQHF.

This clonotype was found a few times. The rearrangement joins TRBV10-1 to TRBJ2-7; D is perhaps TRBD1 (5 bases). CDR3 length: 14 residues. Germline-derived CDR1 and CDR2 are WNHNN and SYGVQD (reference sequence). V lost 1 base and J 8 bases, leaving 15 bases between the germline ends. This CDR3 reads CASSELSTVGQQYF. The CDR3, as DNA: TGCGCCAGCAGTGAGTTATCGACAGTGGGGCAGCAGTACTTC.

This chain joins TRBV20-1 and TRBJ2-1; 14 bases map to TRBD2. Germline CDR1 DFQATT, CDR2 SNEGSKA (reference sequence). The CDR3 covers 13 residues. The CDR3 loop is CSLLRTSGREQFF. The CDR3 DNA is TGCAGCTTACTTAGGACTAGCGGGAGGGAGCAGTTCTTC.

The gene calls are TRBV20-1 and TRBJ2-1, with 12 bases that match TRBD2. V shed 3 bases, J shed 4 bases, and the junction held 7 bases outside the gene matches. Germline CDR1 and CDR2: DFQATT and SNEGSKA (reference sequence). The CDR3 length is 16 residues. CDR3 protein: CSASRSGLAGYNEQFF. In DNA form, the CDR3 reads TGCAGTGCTAGTCGGAGCGGACTAGCGGGGTACAATGAGCAGTTCTTC.

This clonotype was detected once. The chain uses TRBV28 and TRBJ2-7; D is unresolved. The CDR3 contains 12 residues. Germline lookup yields CDR1 MDHEN and CDR2 SYDVKM. Between the trimmed V and J ends, which lost 6 bases and 3 bases, there was a span of 9 bases. The CDR3 DNA sequence: TGTGCCAGCAGCTCAGTGGGCTACGAGCAGTACTTC. Translating it yields CASSSVGYEQYF.

The chain is built from TRBV4-3 and TRBJ1-5, with D hard to call. Trimming left V 0 bases short and J 0 bases short, with 9 bases between. The CDR3 consists of 16 residues. CDR1 LGHNA and CDR2 YSLEER come from the germline V gene. This CDR3 is CASSQDRSYSNQPQHF. CDR3 DNA sequence: TGCGCCAGCAGCCAAGACCGGAGTTATAGCAATCAGCCCCAGCATTTT.

The rearrangement joins TRBV20-1 to TRBJ1-4; D call uncertain. Germline assignment: CDR1 DFQATT and CDR2 SNEGSKA (reference sequence). This CDR3 contains 12 residues. In DNA, the CDR3 is TGCAGCGCACCACAAGTCGATGAAAAACTGTTTTTT. It is translated as CSAPQVDEKLFF.

This clonotype appeared a few times. The chain uses TRBV19 and TRBJ1-5; D is undetermined. V lost 1 base and J 4 bases, leaving 14 bases between the germline ends. The CDR3 covers 16 residues. CDR1 and CDR2 (germline): LNHDA, SQIVND (reference sequence). The CDR3 DNA sequence: TGTGCCAGTAGTATAGCGGGGAGTCGAGGAAATCAGCCCCAGCATTTT. This gives the protein CASSIAGSRGNQPQHF. The full variable domain, in which reference TRBV19 and TRBJ1-5 provide the parts outside the CDR3, is DGGITQSPKYLFRKEGQNVTLSCEQNLNHDAMYWYRQDPGQGLRLIYYSQIVNDFQKGDIAEGYSVSREKKESFPLTVTSAQKNPTAFYLCASSIAGSRGNQPQHFGDGTRLSIL.

This clonotype came up a few times. The J gene is TRBJ2-7, the V gene TRBV12-3 or TRBV12-4; a weak D match, TRBD1 (6 bases). The germline V and J ends were trimmed by 4 bases and 5 bases, with 18 bases remaining between them. The CDR3 covers 15 residues. Here the CDR3 reads CASSSEGHPVNEQYF. CDR3 DNA: TGTGCCAGCAGTTCCGAGGGACACCCAGTAAACGAGCAGTACTTC.

The rearrangement joins TRBV12-3 or TRBV12-4 to TRBJ2-1, with 10 bases that match TRBD1. Losses at the gene ends were 10 bases for V and 6 bases for J; bases not matched to a gene: 9. This CDR3 is 14 amino acids long. CDR3 sequence: CATDSGTGANEQFF. CDR3 coding DNA: TGTGCCACCGACTCTGGGACAGGGGCCAATGAGCAGTTCTTC.

Comments on this clonotype: An end of the junction differs from the germline gene, which may be a read error. The chain has TRBV7-9 and TRBJ1-1; a weak D match, TRBD1 (5 bases). CDR3 length equals 16 residues. Per the germline V gene, CDR1 is SEHNR and CDR2 is FQNEAQ (reference sequence). CDR3 sequence: CASSLVPGRMGTETFF. The DNA for the CDR3 is TGTGCCAGCAGCTTAGTCCCGGGCAGGATGGGGACTGAAACTTTCTTT.

This rearrangement joins TRBV6-1 to TRBJ1-2; TRBD1 aligns across 7 bases. The CDR3 consists of 12 residues. V shed 7 bases and J 8 bases; nucleotides not matched to a gene: 7. Germline CDR1 and CDR2: MNHNS and SASEGT. The CDR3 sequence is CASTDRAKGYTF. CDR3 DNA sequence: TGTGCCAGCACAGACAGGGCCAAGGGCTACACCTTC.

V and J are TRBV10-1 and TRBJ2-4; TRBD2 might be the D (6 bases). The germline V gene has CDR1 WNHNN and CDR2 SYGVQD (reference sequence). This CDR3 is built from 14 residues. V lost 4 bases, J lost 8 bases, and 15 bases lay in between. CDR3 loop: CASSAYRGGDIQYF. Written as DNA, the CDR3 is TGCGCCAGCAGTGCGTATCGAGGAGGGGACATTCAGTACTTC.

This chain connects TRBV5-1 to TRBJ2-2; D possibly uses TRBD1 or TRBD2 (5 bases each). The CDR3 is 16 residues long. V shed 4 bases and J shed 1 base, with 14 bases lying between them. CDR1 SGHRS and CDR2 YFSETQ come from the germline V gene. The CDR3 loop is CASSPYRDGNTGELFF. In DNA, the CDR3 is TGCGCCAGCAGCCCCTACCGGGACGGGAACACCGGGGAGCTGTTTTTT.

The gene calls are TRBV28 and TRBJ1-5; no firm D call. Germline CDR1 is MDHEN and CDR2 is SYDVKM. CDR3 length: 13 amino acids. V lost 6 bases, J lost 5 bases, and 11 bases lay in between. CDR3 amino acids: CASRRVRDQPQHF. CDR3 DNA sequence: TGTGCCAGCAGAAGGGTTCGGGATCAGCCCCAGCATTTT. The variable domain in full, with the rest retrieved from reference TRBV28 and TRBJ1-5, is DVKVTQSSRYLVKRTGEKVFLECVQDMDHENMFWYRQDPGLGLRLIYFSYDVKMKEKGDIPEGYSVSREKKERFSLILESASTNQTSMYLCASRRVRDQPQHFGDGTRLSIL.

The table lists this clonotype with a count of one. This chain links TRBV25-1 with TRBJ2-1; D is unclear. The CDR3 loop spans 14 amino acids. Germline lookup yields CDR1 MGHDK and CDR2 SYGVNS. V lost 6 bases, J lost 0 bases, and 9 bases lay in between. CDR3: CASRMENSYNEQFF. In DNA, the CDR3 is TGTGCCAGCAGAATGGAAAACTCCTACAATGAGCAGTTCTTC.

The J gene is TRBJ1-5, the V gene TRBV18; 7 bases match TRBD1. V shed 3 bases, J shed 1 base, and the junction held 6 bases outside the gene matches. The CDR3 totals 16 residues. Germline V gene data show CDR1 as KGHSH and CDR2 as LQKENI. Written as DNA, the CDR3 is TGTGCCAGCTCACCGCCCGGGACAGTGAGCAATCAGCCCCAGCATTTT. Amino acid sequence: CASSPPGTVSNQPQHF.

V gene TRBV6-2 or TRBV6-3 combines with J gene TRBJ2-1, with 8 bases fitting TRBD2. There are 15 residues in the CDR3. Germline-derived CDR1 and CDR2 are MNHEY and SVGEGT. With 4 bases clipped from V and 7 bases from J, the junction kept 9 bases outside the gene matches. CDR3 sequence reads: CASSSIAGMGNEQFF. CDR3 coding DNA: TGTGCCAGCAGTTCGATAGCGGGAATGGGTAATGAGCAGTTCTTC.

In its sample, this clonotype was seen a few times. The gene calls are TRBV20-1 and TRBJ2-1, with 8 bases matching TRBD1. The germline V gene encodes CDR1 DFQATT and CDR2 SNEGSKA (reference sequence). The CDR3 covers 13 residues. Losses at the gene ends were 1 base for V and 10 bases for J; bases not matched to a gene: 6. This CDR3 reads CSARVQGAREQFF. Written as DNA, the CDR3 is TGCAGTGCTAGAGTTCAGGGGGCTCGAGAGCAGTTCTTC.

This chain connects TRBV28 to TRBJ2-3; TRBD2 agrees at 10 bases. The CDR3 has 14 amino acids. Germline loops: CDR1 MDHEN, CDR2 SYDVKM. V dropped 8 bases and J dropped 4; count of bases not matched to a gene: 6. The CDR3 DNA is TGTGCCAGCCTAGCGGGAGTGTTTGCAGATACGCAGTATTTT. Amino acid sequence: CASLAGVFADTQYF. The full variable domain, in which reference TRBV28 and TRBJ2-3 provide the parts outside the CDR3, is DVKVTQSSRYLVKRTGEKVFLECVQDMDHENMFWYRQDPGLGLRLIYFSYDVKMKEKGDIPEGYSVSREKKERFSLILESASTNQTSMYLCASLAGVFADTQYFGPGTRLTVL.

The V and J genes are TRBV5-1 and TRBJ2-3; possible D gene TRBD2, 6 bases. V gave up 6 bases and J gave up 1 base, with 12 bases separating them. Germline CDR1 is SGHRS and CDR2 is YFSETQ. The CDR3 length is 14 residues. DNA of the CDR3: TGCGCCAGCATGGTGGGAGGAGGCACAGATACGCAGTATTTT. This translates into CASMVGGGTDTQYF.

V gene TRBV27 combines with J gene TRBJ2-7; no definite D call. V gave up 3 bases and J gave up 3 bases, with 12 bases separating them. Per the germline V gene, CDR1 is MNHEY and CDR2 is SMNVEV (reference sequence). The CDR3 contains 14 residues. DNA of the CDR3: TGTGCCAGCAGTTTCAAAGGGCCGGGCTACGAGCAGTACTTC. This translates into CASSFKGPGYEQYF.